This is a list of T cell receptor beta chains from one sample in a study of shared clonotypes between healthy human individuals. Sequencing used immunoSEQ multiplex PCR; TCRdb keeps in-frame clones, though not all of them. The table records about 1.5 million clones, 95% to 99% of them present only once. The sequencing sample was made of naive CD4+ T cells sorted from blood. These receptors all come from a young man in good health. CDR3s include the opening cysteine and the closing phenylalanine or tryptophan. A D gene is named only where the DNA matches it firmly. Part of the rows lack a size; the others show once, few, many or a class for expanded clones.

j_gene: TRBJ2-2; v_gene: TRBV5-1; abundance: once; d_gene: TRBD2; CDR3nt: TGCGCCAGCAGCTTGTTGCGGGAGGGCCACACCGGGGAGCTGTTTTTT; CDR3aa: CASSLLREGHTGELFF
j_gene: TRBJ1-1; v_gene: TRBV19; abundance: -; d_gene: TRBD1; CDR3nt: TGTGCCAGTAGTACGACAGGGGGCAGGACTGAAGCTTTCTTT; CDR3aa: CASSTTGGRTEAFF
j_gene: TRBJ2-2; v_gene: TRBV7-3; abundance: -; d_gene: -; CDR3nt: TGTGCCAGCAGCGCAACCGGGGAGCTGTTTTTT; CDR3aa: CASSATGELFF
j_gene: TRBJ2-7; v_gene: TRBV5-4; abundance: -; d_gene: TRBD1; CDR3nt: TGTGCCAGCAGCGTCGACAGGGGGCTCTACGAGCAGTACTTC; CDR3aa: CASSVDRGLYEQYF
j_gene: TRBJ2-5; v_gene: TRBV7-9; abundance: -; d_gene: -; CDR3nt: TGTGCCAGCAGCCCCGCTAGCAGTCAAGAGACCCAGTACTTC; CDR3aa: CASSPASSQETQYF
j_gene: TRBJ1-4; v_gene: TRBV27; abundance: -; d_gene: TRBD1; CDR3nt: TGTGCCAGCAGTCCATTGGGGACAGGGGACACTGCAACTAATGAAAAACTGTTTTTT; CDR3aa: CASSPLGTGDTATNEKLFF
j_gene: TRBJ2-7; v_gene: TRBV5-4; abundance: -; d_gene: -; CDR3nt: TGTGCCAGCAGCTTGATCCAAAAGGGCTCCGAGCAGTACTTC; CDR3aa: CASSLIQKGSEQYF
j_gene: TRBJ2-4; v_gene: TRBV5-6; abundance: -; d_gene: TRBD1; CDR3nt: TGTGCCAGCAGCTTGGAACAGGGGTCGGGCATTCAGTACTTC; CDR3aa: CASSLEQGSGIQYF
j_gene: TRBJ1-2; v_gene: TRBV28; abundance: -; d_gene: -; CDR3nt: TGTGCCAGCACCCGCGGCCACTATGGCTACACCTTC; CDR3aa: CASTRGHYGYTF
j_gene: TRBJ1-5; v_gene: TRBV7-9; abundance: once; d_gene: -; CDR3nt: TGTGCCAGCAGCCCGAACAGTCATCAGCCCCAGCATTTT; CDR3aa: CASSPNSHQPQHF
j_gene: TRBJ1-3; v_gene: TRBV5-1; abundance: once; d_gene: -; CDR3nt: TGCGCCAGCAGCTTGGATAACTTTTCCATATATTTT; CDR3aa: CASSLDNFSIYF